A selection of T cell receptor beta chains follows, all from one sample in a study of cytomegalovirus exposure and HLA in healthy donors. The protocol was immunoSEQ multiplex PCR, while the TCRdb copy is restricted to in-frame clones and leaves out a portion. Of 30,000 to 40,000 clones in the sample, 81% were seen once. Material: PBMCs. The receptor source for this set is a middle-aged woman in good health and CMV-seronegative. Both conserved end residues are part of each CDR3.

V gene,J gene,CDR3 protein
TRBV6-1,TRBJ1-4,CASSEGQGHEKLFF
TRBV4-3,TRBJ1-1,CASSQDRVAVEAFF
TRBV7-3,TRBJ1-1,CASSLQGGGTEAFF
TRBV6-5,TRBJ1-1,CASKRFRENTEAFF
TRBV6-5,TRBJ1-6,CASGVGDSPLHF
TRBV9,TRBJ2-6,CASSVVPGQMSGANVLTF
TRBV29-1,TRBJ1-1,CSGGGAVNTEAFF
TRBV7-9,TRBJ2-7,CASSLDPYEQYF
TRBV7-2,TRBJ2-3,CASSFLSGGFTDTQYF
TRBV13,TRBJ1-6,CASSFRGGADSPLHF
TRBV7-9,TRBJ2-3,CASSPRGPPDTDTQYF
TRBV5-1,TRBJ2-3,CASMPGDGATDTQYF
TRBV21-1,TRBJ1-4,CASSPGQGDEKLFF
TRBV9,TRBJ2-6,CASSAGGANVLTF
TRBV28,TRBJ2-5,CASSAGSQETQYF
TRBV9,TRBJ2-1,CASSPGGLAGEREFF
TRBV5-4,TRBJ2-5,CASSTGLAGASRETQYF
TRBV4-3,TRBJ1-2,CASSQDQAGTGGRYGYTF
TRBV19,TRBJ1-2,CASSRDRGQVDGYTF
TRBV25-1,TRBJ2-3,CASSEFSYGESTDTQYF
TRBV4-1,TRBJ1-2,CASSLPTDSGYTF
TRBV7-9,TRBJ1-2,CASSLERGQLNGYTF
TRBV4-2,TRBJ2-7,CASSQENRDSSYEQYF
TRBV7-2,TRBJ2-7,CASSVGQGNYEQYF
TRBV7-9,TRBJ2-5,CASSFNSETQYF
TRBV2,TRBJ1-1,CASSGGGHEAFF
TRBV6-5,TRBJ1-1,CASKRGYTEAFF
TRBV6-5,TRBJ1-5,CASSGDRYNQPQHF
TRBV27,TRBJ2-4,CASSPRPSGQTFLAKNIQYF
TRBV5-1,TRBJ2-3,CASRLEGTSKDTQYF
TRBV5-1,TRBJ1-1,CASSLEQLNTEAFF
TRBV29-1,TRBJ2-5,CSVGRDRDETQYF
TRBV5-1,TRBJ1-4,CASSHRDRGEKLFF
TRBV28,TRBJ1-5,CASSLFGTGDNQPQHF
TRBV6-5,TRBJ1-1,CASSSSQNTEAFF
TRBV5-6,TRBJ1-2,CASSLFTGTANYGYTF
TRBV4-2,TRBJ2-5,CASSQDVARETQYF
TRBV4-3,TRBJ2-2,CASSQDWIVEGAGELFF
TRBV20-1,TRBJ2-1,CSATLSGEQFF
TRBV6-1,TRBJ1-1,CATTLHGGGNTEAFF
TRBV25-1,TRBJ1-1,CASSEMTGGFAEAFF
TRBV27,TRBJ2-1,CASSFLTAGGQYNEQFF
TRBV25-1,TRBJ1-3,CASSEGTGGKNTIYF
TRBV2,TRBJ1-5,CASRERTSQQPQHF
TRBV7-9,TRBJ2-2,CASSLGTGWTGELFF
TRBV6-6,TRBJ1-6,CASSRGQGTNNSPLHF
TRBV5-4,TRBJ1-2,CASSPRDRGYGYTF
TRBV7-9,TRBJ2-1,CASHGLAGIAYNEQFF
TRBV5-1,TRBJ2-7,CASSASGTGVYEQYF
TRBV4-1,TRBJ2-2,CASSQDRSNTGELFF
TRBV9,TRBJ2-3,CASSVMWGGGSTDTQYF
TRBV6-1,TRBJ1-5,CATLGGSNQPQHF
TRBV5-1,TRBJ2-4,CASSSLDRTKNIQYF
TRBV13,TRBJ1-1,CASSYQGANTEAFF
TRBV5-1,TRBJ2-3,CASSTGQRSDTQYF
TRBV5-1,TRBJ1-5,CASSAEPQGSNQPQHF
TRBV11-2,TRBJ1-6,CASSATPGGTISPLHF
TRBV19,TRBJ1-6,CASSIPGERPLHF